The entry below describes one T cell receptor (beta chain). MiXCR was run by TCRdb on the 5' RACE reads, yielding one entry per CDR3 protein. The sample holds about 520,000 distinct CDR3 sequences, 20% to 25% seen once. The sample is drawn from a study of identical twins. This CDR3 is 15 amino acids long. The V gene lost 1 base and the J gene lost 5 bases, with 14 bases spanning the gap. The sample was also linked to a second study, of T cells expressing NK-cell markers. As that report states: HCMV serostatus: seven of eight sequenced donors positive, one negative. A handful of donors likewise had their CD3+CD56-NKG2C+ fraction led by these clonotypes.

The genes are TRBV12-3 or TRBV12-4 and TRBJ1-1; D gene uncertain. The specimen sequenced was CD4+ T cells sorted from blood. The clonotype comes from a woman between 18 and 30 years old in good health. CDR3 in DNA: TGTGCCAGCAGTTTAGGTCCGGGTGGAGGAACTGAAGCTTTCTTT. The encoded protein is CASSLGPGGGTEAFF.